One sample yielded the 24 T cell receptor beta chains listed below, sequenced in a study of blood T cells in healthy people across ages. A second about 7 to 11 cycle PCR used barcoded and J-beta primers. TCRdb re-analysed the 5' RACE reads in MiXCR, keeping a single row per CDR3 protein. The sample shows roughly 1.5 million distinct CDR3 sequences, approximately 43% of them seen only once. The material sequenced was blood. These receptors were obtained from a young woman in good health.

This clonotype was seen more than once but under ten times. The chain has TRBV29-1 and TRBJ1-1; D is perhaps TRBD1 (6 bases). CDR1 and CDR2 (germline): SQVTM, ANQGSEA. V lost 4 bases and J lost 1, with 16 bases in between. The CDR3 length is 15 residues. The CDR3 loop reads CSVGPKRGGNTEAFF. As DNA, the CDR3 is TGCAGCGTTGGGCCTAAGAGAGGGGGGAACACTGAAGCTTTCTTT.

There are a few counts of this clonotype. CDR3 DNA sequence: TGTGCCTGGAGTGCGACAGGGTTTTCGCCCCAGCATTTT. It encodes CAWSATGFSPQHF. The chain joins TRBV30 to TRBJ1-5, with 7 bases fitting TRBD1. The CDR3 contains 13 residues. The trim removed 1 base at V and 9 bases at J, leaving 6 bases unmatched. CDR1 and CDR2 (germline): GTSNPN, SVGIG (reference sequence).

The chain couples TRBV5-1 to TRBJ2-1; D may match TRBD1 or TRBD2 (5 bases each). The CDR3 covers 14 residues. Trimming removed 6 bases at V and 7 bases at J, with 17 bases between. In germline, CDR1 is SGHRS, CDR2 YFSETQ. The CDR3 here is CASMKGGRENEQFF. The CDR3 nucleotides read TGCGCCAGCATGAAAGGAGGCAGGGAAAATGAGCAGTTCTTC.

The rearrangement uses TRBV15 and TRBJ1-5; 9 positions match TRBD1. The CDR3 spans 14 residues. The germline gives CDR1 LNHNV, CDR2 YYDKDF (reference sequence). J gave up 5 bases and V 4 bases, and 3 bases lay outside the gene matches. CDR3 sequence: CATSTQGADQPQHF. The CDR3 DNA sequence: TGTGCCACCAGCACACAGGGGGCCGATCAGCCCCAGCATTTT.

This clonotype showed up just a few times. The chain couples TRBV7-9 to TRBJ1-2; D gene uncertain. This CDR3 contains 14 residues. V lost 1 base and J lost 2, with 8 bases in between. Germline lookup yields CDR1 SEHNR and CDR2 FQNEAQ (reference sequence). The CDR3 DNA reads TGTGCCAGCAGCTTAGTGTCAGGCAACTATGGCTACACCTTC. Its translation: CASSLVSGNYGYTF.

In this sample, this clonotype turned up a few times. The V call is TRBV7-2, the J call TRBJ1-5; D might be TRBD1 (5 bases). The V end lost 4 bases, the J end lost 1 base, and 14 bases lay between the germline ends. Germline-derived CDR1 and CDR2 are SGHTA and FQGNSA. There are 16 residues in the CDR3. DNA for the CDR3: TGTGCCAGCAGCTATGGGGGGGTTAGGAGCAATCAGCCCCAGCATTTT. Translation: CASSYGGVRSNQPQHF.

The V call is TRBV5-5, the J call TRBJ1-2; no firm D call. Germline V gene lookup returns CDR1 SGHKS and CDR2 YYEKEE (reference sequence). This CDR3 has 16 residues. The V and J ends lost 4 bases and 4 bases respectively, with 20 bases between them. CDR3 in DNA: TGTGCCAGCAGCCCTCAAGGGCTTCCGCATGCCTATGGCTACACCTTC. As protein: CASSPQGLPHAYGYTF.

The chain recombines TRBV16 with TRBJ2-7, with 7 bases that match TRBD2. The CDR3 is 16 residues long. Losses at the gene ends were 4 bases for V and 4 bases for J; bases not matched to a gene: 13. CDR1 is KGHSY, CDR2 FQNENV, per germline. CDR3 DNA sequence: TGTGCCAGCAGCCCCGGTAGAGCGGGGACTTCTTACGAGCAGTACTTC. Translation: CASSPGRAGTSYEQYF.

Only a few counts were recorded for this clonotype. The rearrangement uses TRBV11-2 and TRBJ2-1, with 14 positions matching TRBD2. The CDR3 consists of 15 residues. Per germline, CDR1 SGHAT and CDR2 FQNNGV. V lost 5 bases to trimming and J lost 9 bases; unmatched junction nucleotides: 6. The CDR3 nucleotides are TGTGCCAGCAGCCCGCGACTAGCGGGGGGGAGTGAGCAGTTCTTC. As protein: CASSPRLAGGSEQFF.

This clonotype showed up just a few times. The CDR3 sequence: CASSLRQGRAFF. CDR3 coding DNA: TGTGCCAGCAGTCTACGACAGGGTCGAGCTTTCTTT. This chain joins TRBV11-2 and TRBJ1-1; 7 bases map to TRBD1. CDR3 length: 12 residues. The J segment lost 10 bases and the V segment lost 6 bases, leaving 8 bases of the junction unmatched. Germline V gives CDR1 SGHAT, CDR2 FQNNGV. Supplemented by reference TRBV11-2 and TRBJ1-1, the full variable domain reads EAGVAQSPRYKIIEKRQSVAFWCNPISGHATLYWYQQILGQGPKLLIQFQNNGVVDDSQLPKDRFSAERLKGVDSTLKIQPAKLEDSAVYLCASSLRQGRAFFGQGTRLTVV.

This chain connects TRBV5-1 to TRBJ2-5, with D perhaps being TRBD1 or TRBD2 (5 bases each). Germline V gene sequence: CDR1 SGHRS, CDR2 YFSETQ. The V end lost 3 bases, the J end lost 11 bases, and 20 bases lay between the germline ends. The CDR3 consists of 14 residues. CDR3 bases: TGCGCCAGCAGCTCCCGGGACCTCCTTAATGAGCAGTACTTC. It translates to CASSSRDLLNEQYF.

The rearrangement uses TRBV29-1 and TRBJ2-7; D possibly corresponds to TRBD1 (6 bases). The CDR3 extends over 17 amino acids. V lost 0 bases and J 3 bases, leaving 21 bases between the germline ends. The germline gives CDR1 SQVTM, CDR2 ANQGSEA. The CDR3 bases are TGCAGCGTTGAAGAGGGGACACTAGGCCTAGGCCTCTACGAGCAGTACTTC. Residues: CSVEEGTLGLGLYEQYF.

The V call is TRBV29-1, the J call TRBJ2-1; D may correspond to TRBD1 or TRBD2 (5 bases each). The CDR3 has 14 amino acids. Germline-derived CDR1 and CDR2 are SQVTM and ANQGSEA. Trimming removed 6 bases from V and 4 bases from J, with 16 bases in between. CDR3 sequence: CSVDPGPGYNEQFF. The CDR3 region has the DNA TGCAGCGTAGACCCGGGACCGGGGTACAATGAGCAGTTCTTC.

J is TRBJ2-1 and V is TRBV5-1; 8 bases fit TRBD1. V was clipped by 6 bases and J by 8 bases; unmatched bases: 7. The CDR3 length is 13 residues. Germline CDR1 and CDR2: SGHRS and YFSETQ. The CDR3: CASNFQGADEQFF. The CDR3 DNA follows: TGCGCCAGCAACTTTCAGGGGGCGGATGAGCAGTTCTTC.

This clonotype appeared a few times. V is TRBV3-1 and J is TRBJ2-3; D might be TRBD1 or TRBD2, each matching 6 bases. This CDR3 spans 14 amino acids. The V gene lost 1 base and the J gene lost 4 bases, with 9 bases spanning the gap. From germline, CDR1 is LGHDT and CDR2 YNNKEL (reference sequence). The CDR3 DNA reads TGTGCCAGCAGCCAAGTCGGGGGCTCAGATACGCAGTATTTT. This sequence encodes CASSQVGGSDTQYF.

The gene calls are TRBV4-2 and TRBJ2-5; tentatively, D is TRBD2 (6 bases). Trimming shortened V by 2 bases and J by 4 bases, and 8 bases separated the two germline ends. Germline V lookup: CDR1 LGHNA, CDR2 YNFKEQ. The CDR3 is 13 amino acids. The CDR3 loop reads CASSQTEGETQYF. In DNA, the CDR3 is TGTGCCAGCAGCCAAACGGAGGGAGAGACCCAGTACTTC.

This chain uses TRBV5-1 with TRBJ2-1; 13 bases match TRBD2. Germline V CDR1 and CDR2: SGHRS, YFSETQ. V was pared by 4 bases and J by 10 bases, with 8 bases of the junction left unmatched. CDR3 length: 15 residues. The chain's CDR3 is CASSPGTSGVSEQFF. In DNA, the CDR3 is TGCGCCAGCAGCCCGGGGACTAGCGGGGTCTCGGAGCAGTTCTTC.

The V gene is TRBV4-1, the J gene TRBJ2-4, with D tentatively TRBD1 (6 bases). V gave up 4 bases and J gave up 0 bases, with 19 bases separating them. The CDR3 spans 18 residues. Germline V lookup: CDR1 MGHRA, CDR2 YSYEKL. The CDR3 reads CASSPQGREKLAKNIQYF. The CDR3, as DNA: TGCGCCAGCAGCCCACAGGGTAGGGAGAAGCTAGCCAAAAACATTCAGTACTTC.

The chain has TRBV4-1 and TRBJ1-1; TRBD1 matches at 8 bases. This CDR3 is 17 amino acids long. V shed 1 base and J 0 bases; nucleotides not matched to a gene: 7. Germline V gene lookup returns CDR1 MGHRA and CDR2 YSYEKL. In DNA, the CDR3 is TGCGCCAGCAGCCAAGTGGCCTCGGGACAGGTGAACACTGAAGCTTTCTTT. This sequence encodes CASSQVASGQVNTEAFF.

In this sample, this clonotype turned up a few times. This chain uses TRBV25-1 with TRBJ1-1, with D possibly matching TRBD1 (5 bases). The CDR3 runs 13 residues. CDR1 MGHDK and CDR2 SYGVNS come from the germline V gene. With 6 bases removed from V and 5 bases from J, the gap between germline ends came to 13 bases. CDR3 protein: CASRDGGGTEAFF. The CDR3 region has the DNA TGTGCCAGCAGGGACGGGGGGGGGACTGAAGCTTTCTTT.

The chain employs TRBV9 and TRBJ1-3; D gene unclear. Germline loops: CDR1 SGDLS, CDR2 YYNGEE. The CDR3 spans 15 residues. V was clipped by 0 bases and J by 0 bases, with 7 bases between them. The CDR3 is CASSVVPDSGNTIYF. The CDR3 region has the DNA TGTGCCAGCAGCGTAGTACCAGACTCTGGAAACACCATATATTTT.

V gene TRBV5-6 combines with J gene TRBJ2-1; the D gene is possibly TRBD1 (5 bases). Germline V CDR1 and CDR2: SGHDT, YYEEEE. The CDR3 runs to 19 residues. V dropped 2 bases and J dropped 0 bases, with 21 bases sitting between them. DNA of the CDR3: TGTGCCAGCAGCTTCTCTCAGGGTTACTGGCGGAGCTCCTACAATGAGCAGTTCTTC. Translation gives CASSFSQGYWRSSYNEQFF. The whole variable domain, filled in from reference TRBV5-6 and TRBJ2-1, reads DAGVTQSPTHLIKTRGQQVTLRCSPKSGHDTVSWYQQALGQGPQFIFQYYEEEERQRGNFPDRFSGHQFPNYSSELNVNALLLGDSALYLCASSFSQGYWRSSYNEQFFGPGTRLTVL.

This chain uses TRBV12-3 or TRBV12-4 with TRBJ1-4; 7 bases map to TRBD1. This CDR3 has 18 amino acids. Trimming at V came to 4 bases and at J to 0 bases, leaving 11 bases not matched to a gene. This chain's CDR3 is CASSWIVAGGPTNEKLFF. As DNA, the CDR3 is TGTGCCAGCAGTTGGATTGTGGCAGGGGGTCCAACTAATGAAAAACTGTTTTTT.

The chain joins TRBV6-2 or TRBV6-3 to TRBJ2-7; D gene uncertain. Per germline, CDR1 MNHEY and CDR2 SVGEGT. Trimming took 2 bases from V and 3 from J, leaving 8 bases between them. This CDR3 contains 13 residues. The CDR3 nucleotides are TGTGCCAGCAGTTACCCCGGTCGCTACGAGCAGTACTTC. Translating gives CASSYPGRYEQYF.